This TCR beta chain was documented in a study of blood T cell repertoires in COVID-19. Assay: immunoSEQ multiplex PCR; the TCRdb copy retains only in-frame clones and omits some. The data hold some 180,000 clones, with 75% to 90% observed a single time. This clone was picked up a small number of times. This receptor was taken from a man between 60 and 75 years old with acute or convalescent COVID-19. Source material: peripheral blood.

The CDR3 bases are TGTGCCAGCAGCTTGTCGCCAGGGCACAACTATGGCTACACCTTC. It is translated as CASSLSPGHNYGYTF. The chain is built from TRBV7-2 and TRBJ1-2; TRBD1 is a possible D gene (5 bases). Trimming took off 3 bases at V and 2 bases at J, with 13 bases between the two ends. Germline V gene lookup returns CDR1 SGHTA and CDR2 FQGNSA. The CDR3 consists of 15 residues.